This paragraph covers one T cell receptor beta chain sequence. This table comes from immunoSEQ multiplex PCR, and its TCRdb copy is limited to in-frame clones, with some not included. The table lists about 62,000 clones, less than 95% of them singletons, with approximately 1.8% in the top ten. Germline values: CDR1 MNHEY, CDR2 SMNVEV (reference sequence). Trimming removed 5 bases from V and 7 bases from J, with 18 bases in between. CDR3 length equals 15 residues. The data were obtained in a study of preoperative IRX-2 immunotherapy in early breast cancer. Treatment of the sample: preoperative locoregional IRX-2 cytokine immunotherapy. Samples came from a phase Ib trial of preoperative locoregional IRX-2 cytokine immunotherapy.

The TCR sequence derives from a human donor with breast cancer. The gene calls are TRBV27 and TRBJ1-5; no clear D. The sample was taken from a patient treated with IRX-2 immunotherapy. Here the CDR3 reads CASSPVFSGGQPQHF. The CDR3 region has the DNA TGTGCCAGCAGTCCCGTTTTTTCAGGCGGACAGCCCCAGCATTTT.